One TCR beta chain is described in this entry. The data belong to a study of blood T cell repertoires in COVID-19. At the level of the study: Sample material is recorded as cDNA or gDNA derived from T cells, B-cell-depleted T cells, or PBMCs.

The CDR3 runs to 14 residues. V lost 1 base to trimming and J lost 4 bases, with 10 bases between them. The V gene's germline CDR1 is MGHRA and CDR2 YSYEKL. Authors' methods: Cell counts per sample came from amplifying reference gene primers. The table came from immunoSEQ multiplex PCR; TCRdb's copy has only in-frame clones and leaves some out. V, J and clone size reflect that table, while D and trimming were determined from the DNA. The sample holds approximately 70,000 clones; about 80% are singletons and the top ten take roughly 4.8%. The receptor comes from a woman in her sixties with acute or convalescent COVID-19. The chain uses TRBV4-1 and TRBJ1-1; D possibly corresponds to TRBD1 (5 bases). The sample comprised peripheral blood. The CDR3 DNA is TGCGCCAGCAGCCAAGGCTACAGGTTCACTGAAGCTTTCTTT. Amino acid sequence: CASSQGYRFTEAFF.